This T cell receptor beta chain was recovered during a study of Ad26.COV2.S vaccination and SARS-CoV-2 variants. Study in general: Intramuscular Ad26.COV2.S doses were given once or twice, 56 days apart.

The treatment is: around 19 received Ad26.COV2.S at low or high dose, single or two shots; 5 received placebo; per-sample allocation not given. Following the first vaccine or placebo injection, samples were taken on day 63. With respect to this clone: What it binds is unknown.

The method was immunoSEQ multiplex PCR; TCRdb's version includes in-frame clones alone and lacks a portion of them. The data show roughly 320,000 clones, with roughly 86% seen just once and approximately 2% held by the top ten. Trimming took 6 bases from V and 1 from J, leaving 10 bases between them. Germline-derived CDR1 and CDR2 are MNHEY and SMNVEV (reference sequence). The CDR3 runs to 13 residues. Study-wide findings and caveats: Similar non-spike TCR breadth was seen in vaccine and placebo recipients. Substantial breadth was reportedly displayed by spike-specific CD8+ and CD4+ T cell responses after vaccination.

This TCR derives from a person between 18 and 59 years old who received the Ad26.COV2.S COVID-19 vaccine or a placebo. This sequence joins TRBV27 and TRBJ2-7; TRBD1 might be the D (5 bases). Source: peripheral blood, taken in a trial of Ad26.COV2.S vaccine versus placebo. CDR3 nucleotide sequence: TGTGCCAGCAGGCAGGGCCGGTCCTACGAGCAGTACTTC. Encoded protein: CASRQGRSYEQYF.